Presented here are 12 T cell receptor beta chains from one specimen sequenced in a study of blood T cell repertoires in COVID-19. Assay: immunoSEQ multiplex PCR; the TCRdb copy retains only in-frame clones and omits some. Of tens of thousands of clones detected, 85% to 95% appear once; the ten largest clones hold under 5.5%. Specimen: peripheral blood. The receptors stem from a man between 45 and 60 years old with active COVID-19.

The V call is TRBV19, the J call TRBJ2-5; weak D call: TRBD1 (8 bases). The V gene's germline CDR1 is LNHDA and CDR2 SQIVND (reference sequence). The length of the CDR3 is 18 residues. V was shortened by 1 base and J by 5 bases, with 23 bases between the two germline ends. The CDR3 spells CASSIVRGPGGSLETQYF. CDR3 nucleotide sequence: TGTGCCAGTAGTATAGTCAGGGGGCCTGGCGGGAGCTTGGAGACCCAGTACTTC.

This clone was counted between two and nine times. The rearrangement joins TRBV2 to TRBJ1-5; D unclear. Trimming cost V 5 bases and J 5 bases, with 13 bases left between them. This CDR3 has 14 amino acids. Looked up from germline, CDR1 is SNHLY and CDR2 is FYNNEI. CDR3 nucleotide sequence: TGTGCCAGCAGTTCAGAGAGGAAGGATCAGCCCCAGCATTTT. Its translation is CASSSERKDQPQHF.

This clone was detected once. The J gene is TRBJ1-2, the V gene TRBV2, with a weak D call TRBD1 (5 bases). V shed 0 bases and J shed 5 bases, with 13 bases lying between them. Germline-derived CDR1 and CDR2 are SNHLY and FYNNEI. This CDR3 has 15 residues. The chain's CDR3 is CASSEAGDWRYGYTF. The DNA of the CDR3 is TGTGCCAGCAGTGAAGCCGGGGACTGGAGATATGGCTACACCTTC.

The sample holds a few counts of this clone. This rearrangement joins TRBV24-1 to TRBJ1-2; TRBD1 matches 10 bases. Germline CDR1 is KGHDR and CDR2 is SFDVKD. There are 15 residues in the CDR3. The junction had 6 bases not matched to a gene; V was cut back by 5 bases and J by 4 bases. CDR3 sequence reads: CATSGRTGGSYGYTF. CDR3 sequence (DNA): TGTGCCACCAGTGGCAGGACAGGGGGTTCCTATGGCTACACCTTC.

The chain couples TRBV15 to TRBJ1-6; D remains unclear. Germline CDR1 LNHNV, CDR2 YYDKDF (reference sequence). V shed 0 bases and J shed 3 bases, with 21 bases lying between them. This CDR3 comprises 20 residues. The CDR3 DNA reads TGTGCCACCAGCAGAGATCTGGCCCTGAGCCGACACGGCTATAATTCACCCCTCCACTTT. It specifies CATSRDLALSRHGYNSPLHF.

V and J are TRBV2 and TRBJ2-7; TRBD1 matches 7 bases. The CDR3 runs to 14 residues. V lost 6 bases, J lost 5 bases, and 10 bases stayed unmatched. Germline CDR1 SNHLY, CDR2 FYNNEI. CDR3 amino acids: CASSSPGTVNEQYF. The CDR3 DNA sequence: TGTGCCAGCAGCAGCCCCGGGACAGTAAACGAGCAGTACTTC.

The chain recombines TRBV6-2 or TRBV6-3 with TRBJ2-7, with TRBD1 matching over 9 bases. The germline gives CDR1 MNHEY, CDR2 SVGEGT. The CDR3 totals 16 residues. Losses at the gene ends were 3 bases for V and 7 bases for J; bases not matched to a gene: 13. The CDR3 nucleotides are TGTGCCAGCAGTTATGGTAATCGGGGACAGGGTCGGGAGCAGTACTTC. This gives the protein CASSYGNRGQGREQYF.

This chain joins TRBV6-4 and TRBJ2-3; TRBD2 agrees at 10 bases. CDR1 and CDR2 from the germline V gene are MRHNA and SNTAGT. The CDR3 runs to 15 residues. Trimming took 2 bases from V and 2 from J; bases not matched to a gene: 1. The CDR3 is CASSDSGGATDTQYF. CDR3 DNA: TGTGCCAGCAGTGACAGCGGGGGGGCCACAGATACGCAGTATTTT.

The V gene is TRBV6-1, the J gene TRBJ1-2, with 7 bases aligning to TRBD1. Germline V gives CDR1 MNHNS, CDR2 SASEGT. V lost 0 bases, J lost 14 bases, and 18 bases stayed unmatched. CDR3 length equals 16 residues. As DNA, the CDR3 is TGTGCCAGCAGTGAAGCAAGCACAGGGGCTCAAAGCGTGGAGACCTTC. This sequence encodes CASSEASTGAQSVETF.

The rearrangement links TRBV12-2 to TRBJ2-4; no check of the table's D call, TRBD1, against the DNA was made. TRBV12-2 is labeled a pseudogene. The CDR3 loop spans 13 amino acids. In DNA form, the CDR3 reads TGTGCAAGTCGCGGACAGGGTAGAGACATTCAGTACTTC. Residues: CASRGQGRDIQYF.

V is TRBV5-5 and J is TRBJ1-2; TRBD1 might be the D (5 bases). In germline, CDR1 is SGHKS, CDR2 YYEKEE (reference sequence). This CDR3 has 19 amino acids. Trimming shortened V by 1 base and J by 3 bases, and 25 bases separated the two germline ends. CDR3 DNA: TGTGCCAGCAGCTTGAGGGACGGGGGGTACCCTGGTAGTGACTATGGCTACACCTTC. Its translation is CASSLRDGGYPGSDYGYTF.

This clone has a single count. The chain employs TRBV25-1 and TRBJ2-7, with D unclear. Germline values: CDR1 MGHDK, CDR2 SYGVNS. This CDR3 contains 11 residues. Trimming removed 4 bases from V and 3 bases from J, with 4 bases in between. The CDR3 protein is CASSALYEQYF. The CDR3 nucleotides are TGTGCCAGCAGTGCTCTCTACGAGCAGTACTTC.